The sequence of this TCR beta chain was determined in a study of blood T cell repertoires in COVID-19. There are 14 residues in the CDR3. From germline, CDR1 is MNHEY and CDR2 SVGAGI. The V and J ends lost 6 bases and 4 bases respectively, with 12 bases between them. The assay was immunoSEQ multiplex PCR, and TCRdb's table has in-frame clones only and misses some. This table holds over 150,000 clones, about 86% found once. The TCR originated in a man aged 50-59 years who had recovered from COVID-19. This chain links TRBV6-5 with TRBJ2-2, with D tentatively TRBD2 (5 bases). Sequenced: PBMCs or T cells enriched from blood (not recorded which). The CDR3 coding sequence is TGTGCCAGCAGGGATGCAGGACTCACCGGGGAGCTGTTTTTT. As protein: CASRDAGLTGELFF.